Sequencing of this T cell receptor (beta chain) was carried out in a study of blood T cell repertoires in COVID-19. Whole-study context: Spain, Italy and the United States supplied samples that represented acute and convalescent COVID-19. PBMCs, B-cell-depleted T cells, or T cells were the source of the cDNA or gDNA that made up the material.

The CDR3 runs 14 residues. V gave up 2 bases and J gave up 1 base, with 8 bases separating them. Germline CDR1 and CDR2: MDHEN and SYDVKM. In the original workflow: From reference gene primer amplification, estimates of nucleated cell counts were derived. Data came from immunoSEQ multiplex PCR; TCRdb stores just in-frame clones and leaves some out. Clone size and the V and J calls come from that table; the DNA yielded D and trimming. Found here are around 97,000 clones, approximately 90% of them singletons; the top ten hold approximately 3.1%. The chain recombines TRBV28 with TRBJ1-1, with unresolved D. The sequenced material came from peripheral blood. The receptor was derived from a man aged 45-65 years in a cohort sampled during active COVID-19. CDR3 sequence (DNA): TGTGCCAGCAGTTTAATACAGACGAACACTGAAGCTTTCTTT. Protein product: CASSLIQTNTEAFF.